This T cell receptor (beta chain) was recorded in a study of CD8+CD57+ T cells in acquired aplastic anemia. As for the study in general: As sequenced from healthy donors, CD4+ cells averaged roughly 10 million reads.

This clonotype came up a few times. Its antigen remains unidentified. Profiles of TCR beta VDJ and CDR3 were generated from a genomic DNA template. TCRdb fed the reads into MiXCR, producing one record per CDR3 protein. The data contain some 410,000 distinct CDR3 sequences, around 68% of them singletons. General study results and limits: Patients were compared with controls for CD8+ Simpson's diversity, and no significant difference emerged.

The germline V and J ends were trimmed by 3 bases and 11 bases, with 24 bases remaining between them. The CDR3 contains 15 residues. Germline lookup yields CDR1 SGDLS and CDR2 YYNGEE. This sequence originates from a human donor in good health, serving as a control. J is TRBJ2-7 and V is TRBV9; D possibly corresponds to TRBD2 (5 bases). What was sequenced was sorted CD4+, CD8+, or CD8+CD57+ T cells (not recorded which) from PBMCs. The CDR3 sequence is CASSARTVSNTGEYF. The CDR3 nucleotides read TGTGCCAGCAGCGCTAGGACCGTCTCGAACACCGGGGAGTACTTC.